The clone carrying this T cell receptor beta chain was detected a few times. Its antigen remains unknown. Germline CDR1 reads SNHLY; CDR2 reads FYNNEI. The junction had 12 bases not matched to a gene; V was cut back by 5 bases and J by 7 bases. CDR3 length equals 16 residues. The data belong to a study of cytomegalovirus exposure and HLA in healthy donors. About the study: Among several hundred genotyped donors, approximately 80% fell in the Caucasian-associated ancestry cluster. Notes on the study in general: In a later analysis, productive TCRs from donors in an Asian-associated ancestry cluster reportedly carried fewer N-insertions than the cohort mean. CMV serostatus stood as the only immune exposure information on hand. It was confirmed in vitro that a few of the CMV-associated chains were specific for CMV antigens.

The PCR contained 60 Vbeta and 13 Jbeta primers. The assay was immunoSEQ multiplex PCR, and TCRdb's table has in-frame clones only and misses some. The sample has about 170,000 clones; about four fifths are singletons. Material: PBMCs. The V call is TRBV2, the J call TRBJ2-1; TRBD1 aligns across 9 bases. This receptor was taken from a woman aged 18-35 years in good health and CMV-seronegative. DNA for the CDR3: TGTGCCAGCAGTAGACAGGGGGTTAGCGCGGGGAATGAGCAGTTCTTC. It encodes CASSRQGVSAGNEQFF. Full variable domain (rest looked up from reference TRBV2 and TRBJ2-1): EPEVTQTPSHQVTQMGQEVILRCVPISNHLYFYWYRQILGQKVEFLVSFYNNEISEKSEIFDDQFSVERPDGSNFTLKIRSTKLEDSAMYFCASSRQGVSAGNEQFFGPGTRLTVL.